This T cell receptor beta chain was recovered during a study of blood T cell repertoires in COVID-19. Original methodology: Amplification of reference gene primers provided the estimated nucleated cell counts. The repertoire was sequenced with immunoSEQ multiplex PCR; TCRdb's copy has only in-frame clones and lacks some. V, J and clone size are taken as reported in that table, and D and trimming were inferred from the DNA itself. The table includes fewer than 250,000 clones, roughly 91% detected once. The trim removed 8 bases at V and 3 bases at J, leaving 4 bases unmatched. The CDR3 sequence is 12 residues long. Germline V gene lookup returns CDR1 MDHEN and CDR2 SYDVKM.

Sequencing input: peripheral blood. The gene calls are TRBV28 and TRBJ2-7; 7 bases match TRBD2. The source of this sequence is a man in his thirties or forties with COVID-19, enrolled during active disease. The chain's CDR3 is CASVAGDYEQYF. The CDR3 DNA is TGTGCCAGCGTTGCGGGGGACTACGAGCAGTACTTC.